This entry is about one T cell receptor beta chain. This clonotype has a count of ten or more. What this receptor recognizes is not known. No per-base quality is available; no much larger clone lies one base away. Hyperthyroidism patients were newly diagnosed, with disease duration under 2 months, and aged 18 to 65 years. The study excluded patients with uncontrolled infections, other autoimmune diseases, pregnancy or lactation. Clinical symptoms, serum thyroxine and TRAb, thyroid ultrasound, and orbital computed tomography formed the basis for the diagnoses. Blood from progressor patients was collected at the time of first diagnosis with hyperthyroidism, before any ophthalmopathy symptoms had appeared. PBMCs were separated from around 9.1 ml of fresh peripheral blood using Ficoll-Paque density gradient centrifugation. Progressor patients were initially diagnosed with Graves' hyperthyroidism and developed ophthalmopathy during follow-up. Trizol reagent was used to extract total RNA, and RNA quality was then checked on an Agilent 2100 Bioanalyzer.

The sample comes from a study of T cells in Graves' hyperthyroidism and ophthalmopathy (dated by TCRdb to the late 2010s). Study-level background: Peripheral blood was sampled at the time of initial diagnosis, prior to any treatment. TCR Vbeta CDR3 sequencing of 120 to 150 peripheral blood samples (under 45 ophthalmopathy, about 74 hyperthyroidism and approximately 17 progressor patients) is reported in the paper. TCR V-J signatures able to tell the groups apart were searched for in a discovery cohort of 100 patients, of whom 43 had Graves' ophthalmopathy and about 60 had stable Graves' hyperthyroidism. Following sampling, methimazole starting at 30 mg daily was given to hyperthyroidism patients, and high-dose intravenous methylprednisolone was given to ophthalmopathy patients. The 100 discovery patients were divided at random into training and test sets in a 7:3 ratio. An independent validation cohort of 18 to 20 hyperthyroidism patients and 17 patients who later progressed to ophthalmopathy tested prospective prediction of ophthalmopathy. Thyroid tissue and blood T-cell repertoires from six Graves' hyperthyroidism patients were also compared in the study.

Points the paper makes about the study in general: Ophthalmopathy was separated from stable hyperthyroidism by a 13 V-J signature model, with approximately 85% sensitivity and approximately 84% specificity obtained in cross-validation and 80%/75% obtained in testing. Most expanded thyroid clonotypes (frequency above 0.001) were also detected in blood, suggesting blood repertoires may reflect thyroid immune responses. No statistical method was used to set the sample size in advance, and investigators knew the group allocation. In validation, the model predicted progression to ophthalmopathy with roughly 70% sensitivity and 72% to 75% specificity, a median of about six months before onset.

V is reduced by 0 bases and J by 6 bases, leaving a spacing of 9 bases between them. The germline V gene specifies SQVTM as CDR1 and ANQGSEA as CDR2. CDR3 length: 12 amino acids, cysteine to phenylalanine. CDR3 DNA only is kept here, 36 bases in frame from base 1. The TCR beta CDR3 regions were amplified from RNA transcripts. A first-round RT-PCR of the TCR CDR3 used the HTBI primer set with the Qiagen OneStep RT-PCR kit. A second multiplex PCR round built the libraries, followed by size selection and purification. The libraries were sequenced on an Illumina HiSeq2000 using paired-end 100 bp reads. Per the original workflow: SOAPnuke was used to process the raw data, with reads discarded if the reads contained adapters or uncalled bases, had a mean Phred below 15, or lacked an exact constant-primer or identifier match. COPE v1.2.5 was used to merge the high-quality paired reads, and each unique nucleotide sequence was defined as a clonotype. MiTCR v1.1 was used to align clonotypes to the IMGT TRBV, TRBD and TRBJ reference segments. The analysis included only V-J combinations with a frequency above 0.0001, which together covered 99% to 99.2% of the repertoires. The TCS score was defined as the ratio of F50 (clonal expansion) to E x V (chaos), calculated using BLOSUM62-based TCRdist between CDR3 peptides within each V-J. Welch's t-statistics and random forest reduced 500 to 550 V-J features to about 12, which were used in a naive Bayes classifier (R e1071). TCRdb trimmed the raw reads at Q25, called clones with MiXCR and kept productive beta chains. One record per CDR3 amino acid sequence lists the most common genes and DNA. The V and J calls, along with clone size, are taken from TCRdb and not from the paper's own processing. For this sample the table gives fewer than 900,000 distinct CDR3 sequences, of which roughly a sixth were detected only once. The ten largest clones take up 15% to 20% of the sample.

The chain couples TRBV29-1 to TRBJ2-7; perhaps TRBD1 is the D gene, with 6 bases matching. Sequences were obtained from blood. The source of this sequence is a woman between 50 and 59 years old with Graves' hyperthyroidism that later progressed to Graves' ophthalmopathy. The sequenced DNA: TGCAGCGTTGAAGATTGGGGGCTCGAGCAGTACTTC. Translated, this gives CSVEDWGLEQYF.